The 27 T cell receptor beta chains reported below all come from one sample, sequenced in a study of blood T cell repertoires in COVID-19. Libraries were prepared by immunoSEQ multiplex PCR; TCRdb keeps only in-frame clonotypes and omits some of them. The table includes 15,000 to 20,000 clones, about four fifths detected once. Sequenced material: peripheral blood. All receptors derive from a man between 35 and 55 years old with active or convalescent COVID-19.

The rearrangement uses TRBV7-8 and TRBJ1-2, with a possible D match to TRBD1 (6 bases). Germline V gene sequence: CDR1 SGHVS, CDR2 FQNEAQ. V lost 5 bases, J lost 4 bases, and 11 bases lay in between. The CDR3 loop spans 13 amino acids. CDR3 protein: CASSRGQTYGYTF. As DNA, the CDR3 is TGTGCCAGCAGCCGCGGACAGACCTATGGCTACACCTTC.

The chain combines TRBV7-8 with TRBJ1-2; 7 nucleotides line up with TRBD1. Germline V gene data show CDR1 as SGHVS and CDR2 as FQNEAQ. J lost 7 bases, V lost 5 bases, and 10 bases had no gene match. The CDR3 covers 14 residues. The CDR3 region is CASSPTGSEVGYTF. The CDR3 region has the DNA TGTGCCAGCAGCCCGACAGGGAGTGAGGTTGGCTACACCTTC.

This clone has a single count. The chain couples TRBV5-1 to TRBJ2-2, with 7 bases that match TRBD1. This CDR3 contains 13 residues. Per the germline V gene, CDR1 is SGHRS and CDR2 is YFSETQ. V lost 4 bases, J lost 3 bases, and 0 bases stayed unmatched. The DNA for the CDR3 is TGCGCCAGCAGCGGACAGGACACCGGGGAGCTGTTTTTT. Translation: CASSGQDTGELFF. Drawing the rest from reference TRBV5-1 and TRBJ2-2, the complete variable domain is KAGVTQTPRYLIKTRGQQVTLSCSPISGHRSVSWYQQTPGQGLQFLFEYFSETQRNKGNFPGRFSGRQFSNSRSEMNVSTLELGDSALYLCASSGQDTGELFFGEGSRLTVL.

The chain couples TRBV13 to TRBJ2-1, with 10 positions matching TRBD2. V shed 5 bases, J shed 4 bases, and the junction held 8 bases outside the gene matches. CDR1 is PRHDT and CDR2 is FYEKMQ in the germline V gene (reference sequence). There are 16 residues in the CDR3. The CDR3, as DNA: TGTGCCAGCAGCCGTTACGGGACTAGCGTATACAATGAGCAGTTCTTC. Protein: CASSRYGTSVYNEQFF.

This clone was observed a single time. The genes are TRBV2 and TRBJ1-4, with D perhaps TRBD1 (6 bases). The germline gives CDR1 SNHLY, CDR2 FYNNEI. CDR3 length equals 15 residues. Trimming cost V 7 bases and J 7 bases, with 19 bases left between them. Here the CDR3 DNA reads TGTGCCAGCACCTCTGGAGGGGGGGAAGGTGAAAAACTGTTTTTT. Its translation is CASTSGGGEGEKLFF.

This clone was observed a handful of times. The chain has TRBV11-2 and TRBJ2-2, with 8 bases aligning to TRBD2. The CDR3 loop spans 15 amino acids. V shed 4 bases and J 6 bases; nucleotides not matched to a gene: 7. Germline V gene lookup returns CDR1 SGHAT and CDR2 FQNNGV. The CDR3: CASSSTGGAPGELFF. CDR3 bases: TGTGCCAGCAGCTCCACCGGGGGGGCTCCCGGGGAGCTGTTTTTT. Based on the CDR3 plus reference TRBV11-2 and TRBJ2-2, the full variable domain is EAGVAQSPRYKIIEKRQSVAFWCNPISGHATLYWYQQILGQGPKLLIQFQNNGVVDDSQLPKDRFSAERLKGVDSTLKIQPAKLEDSAVYLCASSSTGGAPGELFFGEGSRLTVL.

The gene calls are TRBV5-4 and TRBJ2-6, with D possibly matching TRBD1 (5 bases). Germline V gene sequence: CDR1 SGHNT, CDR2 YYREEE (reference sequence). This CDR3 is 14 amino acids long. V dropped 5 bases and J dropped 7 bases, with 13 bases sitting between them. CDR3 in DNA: TGTGCCAGCAGAATGGCCCAGGGTGCCAACGTCCTGACTTTC. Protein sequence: CASRMAQGANVLTF.

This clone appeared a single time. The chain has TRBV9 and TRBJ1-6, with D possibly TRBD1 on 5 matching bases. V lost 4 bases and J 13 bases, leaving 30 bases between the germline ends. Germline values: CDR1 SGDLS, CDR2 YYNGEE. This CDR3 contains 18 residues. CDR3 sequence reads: CASSPHPGLSSPPRPLHF. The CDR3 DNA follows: TGTGCCAGCAGCCCACACCCGGGACTCTCATCCCCGCCGCGGCCCCTCCACTTT.

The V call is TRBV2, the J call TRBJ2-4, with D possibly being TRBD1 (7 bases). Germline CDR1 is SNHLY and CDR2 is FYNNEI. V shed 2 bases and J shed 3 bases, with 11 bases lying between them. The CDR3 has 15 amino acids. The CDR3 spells CASSEPGGGKNIQYF. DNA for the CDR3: TGTGCCAGCAGTGAACCAGGGGGAGGCAAAAACATTCAGTACTTC.

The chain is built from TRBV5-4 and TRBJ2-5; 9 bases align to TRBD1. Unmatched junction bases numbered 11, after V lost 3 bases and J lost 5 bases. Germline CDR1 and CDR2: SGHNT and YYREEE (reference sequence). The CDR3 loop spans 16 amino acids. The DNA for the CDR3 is TGTGCCAGCAGCTCCGCCGGGACAGGGATGCGCGAGACCCAGTACTTC. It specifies CASSSAGTGMRETQYF.

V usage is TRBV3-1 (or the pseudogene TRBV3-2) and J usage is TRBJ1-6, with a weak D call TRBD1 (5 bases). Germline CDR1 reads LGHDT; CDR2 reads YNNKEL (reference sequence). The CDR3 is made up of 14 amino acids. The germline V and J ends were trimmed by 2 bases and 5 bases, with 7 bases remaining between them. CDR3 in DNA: TGTGCCAGCAGCCAATTCAGGGATAATTCACCCCTCCACTTT. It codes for CASSQFRDNSPLHF.

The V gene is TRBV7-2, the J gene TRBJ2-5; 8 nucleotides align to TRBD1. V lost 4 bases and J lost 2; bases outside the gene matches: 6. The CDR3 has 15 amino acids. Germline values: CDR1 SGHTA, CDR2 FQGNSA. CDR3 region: CASSSLTGAQETQYF. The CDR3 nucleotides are TGTGCCAGCAGCTCGCTGACAGGGGCACAAGAGACCCAGTACTTC.

The CDR3 loop reads CASSDYRTDTQYF. The CDR3 DNA sequence: TGTGCCAGCAGCGATTACAGAACAGATACGCAGTATTTT. The chain joins TRBV9 to TRBJ2-3, with no clear D. The CDR3 has 13 amino acids. Deletions cut 3 bases from V and 3 bases from J, with 8 bases between. CDR1 is SGDLS, CDR2 YYNGEE, per germline.

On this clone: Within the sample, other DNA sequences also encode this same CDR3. For the CDR3, the DNA is TGTGCCAGCCGGAGACAGGGTAGCTATGGCTACACCTTC. Translating gives CASRRQGSYGYTF. This chain joins TRBV27 and TRBJ1-2, with 7 nucleotides matching TRBD1. Germline CDR1 is MNHEY and CDR2 is SMNVEV (reference sequence). Losses at the gene ends were 8 bases for V and 4 bases for J; bases not matched to a gene: 7. CDR3 length: 13 amino acids.

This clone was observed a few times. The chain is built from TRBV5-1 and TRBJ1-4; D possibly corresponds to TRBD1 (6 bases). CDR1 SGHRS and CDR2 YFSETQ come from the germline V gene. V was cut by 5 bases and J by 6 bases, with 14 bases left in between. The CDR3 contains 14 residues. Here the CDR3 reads CASSVQGRDEKLFF. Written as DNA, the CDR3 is TGCGCCAGCAGTGTACAGGGAAGGGATGAAAAACTGTTTTTT.

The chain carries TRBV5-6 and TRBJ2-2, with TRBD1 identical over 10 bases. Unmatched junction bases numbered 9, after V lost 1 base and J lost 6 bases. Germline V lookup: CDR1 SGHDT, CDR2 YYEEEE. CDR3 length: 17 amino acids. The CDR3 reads CASSLTPGTGASGELFF. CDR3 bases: TGTGCCAGCAGCTTGACTCCCGGGACAGGGGCCTCCGGGGAGCTGTTTTTT. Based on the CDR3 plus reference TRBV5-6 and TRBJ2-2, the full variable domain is DAGVTQSPTHLIKTRGQQVTLRCSPKSGHDTVSWYQQALGQGPQFIFQYYEEEERQRGNFPDRFSGHQFPNYSSELNVNALLLGDSALYLCASSLTPGTGASGELFFGEGSRLTVL.

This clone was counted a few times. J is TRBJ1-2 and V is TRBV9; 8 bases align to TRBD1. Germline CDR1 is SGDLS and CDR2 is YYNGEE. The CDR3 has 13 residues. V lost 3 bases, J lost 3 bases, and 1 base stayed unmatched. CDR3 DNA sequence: TGTGCCAGCAGCGCAGGGGGCGACTATGGCTACACCTTC. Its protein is CASSAGGDYGYTF.

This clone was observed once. CDR3 sequence: CASSSGTGGANYEQYF. In DNA, the CDR3 is TGTGCCAGCAGCTCCGGGACAGGGGGGGCCAACTACGAGCAGTACTTC. The chain couples TRBV5-6 to TRBJ2-7; TRBD1 matches 11 bases. The CDR3 totals 16 residues. After removal of 3 bases from V and 3 bases from J, the junction contained 8 bases not matched to a gene. Germline CDR1 reads SGHDT; CDR2 reads YYEEEE.

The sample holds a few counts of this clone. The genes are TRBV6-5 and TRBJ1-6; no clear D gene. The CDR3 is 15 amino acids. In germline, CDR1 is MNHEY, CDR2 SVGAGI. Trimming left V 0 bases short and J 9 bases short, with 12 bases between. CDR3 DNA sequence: TGTGCCAGCAGTTACTCGACTGGTCAGTCTTCACCCCTCCACTTT. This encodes CASSYSTGQSSPLHF.

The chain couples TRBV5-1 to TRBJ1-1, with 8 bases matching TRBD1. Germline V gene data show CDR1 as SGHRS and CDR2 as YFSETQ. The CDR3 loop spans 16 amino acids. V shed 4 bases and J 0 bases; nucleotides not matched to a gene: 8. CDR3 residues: CASSPRTGLMNTEAFF. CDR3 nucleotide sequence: TGCGCCAGCAGCCCTAGGACAGGGCTCATGAACACTGAAGCTTTCTTT. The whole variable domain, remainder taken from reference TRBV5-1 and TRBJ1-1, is KAGVTQTPRYLIKTRGQQVTLSCSPISGHRSVSWYQQTPGQGLQFLFEYFSETQRNKGNFPGRFSGRQFSNSRSEMNVSTLELGDSALYLCASSPRTGLMNTEAFFGQGTRLTVV.

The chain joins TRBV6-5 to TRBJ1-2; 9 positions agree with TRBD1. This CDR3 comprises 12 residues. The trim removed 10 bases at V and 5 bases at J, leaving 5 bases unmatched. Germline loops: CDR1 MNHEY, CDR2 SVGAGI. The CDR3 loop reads CATRTGDYGYTF. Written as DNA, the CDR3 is TGTGCCACCCGGACAGGGGATTATGGCTACACCTTC.

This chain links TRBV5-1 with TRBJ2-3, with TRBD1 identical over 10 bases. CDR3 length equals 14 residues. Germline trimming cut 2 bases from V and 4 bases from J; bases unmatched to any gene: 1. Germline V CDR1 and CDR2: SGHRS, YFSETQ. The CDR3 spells CASSLGQGADTQYF. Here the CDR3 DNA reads TGCGCCAGCAGCTTAGGACAGGGGGCAGATACGCAGTATTTT.

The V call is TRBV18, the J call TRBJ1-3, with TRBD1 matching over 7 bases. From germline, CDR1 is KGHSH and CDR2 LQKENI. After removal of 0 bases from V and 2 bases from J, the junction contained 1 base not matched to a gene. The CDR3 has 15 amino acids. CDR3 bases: TGTGCCAGCTCACCACCGACAGGGCCTGGAAACACCATATATTTT. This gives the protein CASSPPTGPGNTIYF.

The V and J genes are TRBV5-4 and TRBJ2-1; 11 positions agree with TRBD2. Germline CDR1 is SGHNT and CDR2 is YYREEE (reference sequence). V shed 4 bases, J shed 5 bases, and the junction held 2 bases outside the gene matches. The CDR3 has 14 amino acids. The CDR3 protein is CASSPLAGDNEQFF. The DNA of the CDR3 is TGTGCCAGCAGCCCACTAGCGGGGGACAATGAGCAGTTCTTC.

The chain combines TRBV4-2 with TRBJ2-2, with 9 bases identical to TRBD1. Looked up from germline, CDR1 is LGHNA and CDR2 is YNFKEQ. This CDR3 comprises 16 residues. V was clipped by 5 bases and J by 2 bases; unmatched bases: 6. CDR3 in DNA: TGTGCCAGCAGCAACTTACAGGGGGCCAACACCGGGGAGCTGTTTTTT. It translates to CASSNLQGANTGELFF.

CDR3 sequence: CASSWGGSGGYEQYF. The CDR3 DNA follows: TGTGCCAGCAGTTGGGGCGGGAGCGGGGGATACGAGCAGTACTTC. This rearrangement joins TRBV6-2 or TRBV6-3 to TRBJ2-7; 8 bases agree with TRBD2. This CDR3 has 15 amino acids. Germline CDR1 is MNHEY and CDR2 is SVGEGT. With 4 bases clipped from V and 4 bases from J, the junction kept 9 bases outside the gene matches.

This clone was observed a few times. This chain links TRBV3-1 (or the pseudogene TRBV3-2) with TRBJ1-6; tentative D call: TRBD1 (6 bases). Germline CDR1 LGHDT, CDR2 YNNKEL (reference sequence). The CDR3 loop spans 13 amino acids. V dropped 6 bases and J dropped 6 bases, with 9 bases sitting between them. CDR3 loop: CASSGQFNSPLHF. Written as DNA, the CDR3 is TGTGCCAGCAGTGGACAGTTTAATTCACCCCTCCACTTT.